Shown below are 26 T cell receptor beta chains from a single sample sequenced in a study of CD8 T cells in Susac syndrome. Random-hexamer reverse transcription was applied to roughly 0.5 to 1 ug RNA. TCRdb re-analysed the immunoSEQ multiplex PCR reads in MiXCR, keeping a single row per CDR3 protein. The sample lists over 150,000 distinct CDR3 sequences; roughly 96% were seen once. The specimen sequenced was CD4+ T cells from PBMCs. The receptors here all came from a human donor with multiple sclerosis.

V and J are TRBV7-9 and TRBJ2-1, with D perhaps matching TRBD2 (6 bases). V shed 1 base and J shed 5 bases, with 12 bases lying between them. Germline V CDR1 and CDR2: SEHNR, FQNEAQ (reference sequence). CDR3 length equals 15 residues. The CDR3 reads CASSLESAGNNEQFF. The CDR3 nucleotides read TGTGCCAGCAGCTTAGAGTCTGCGGGGAACAATGAGCAGTTCTTC.

This chain joins TRBV12-3 or TRBV12-4 and TRBJ2-7; D gene uncertain. This CDR3 has 12 amino acids. The ends were cut back, 6 bases at V and 8 bases at J, with 14 bases in the middle. The CDR3 protein is CASSPGPGKQYF. The CDR3 DNA reads TGTGCCAGCAGCCCCGGACCCGGCAAGCAGTACTTC.

V gene TRBV15 combines with J gene TRBJ2-5, with 7 bases aligning to TRBD2. Germline V gives CDR1 LNHNV, CDR2 YYDKDF (reference sequence). The CDR3 consists of 14 residues. V gave up 1 base and J gave up 3 bases; unmatched junction bases: 2. CDR3: CATSRVLAEETQYF. The CDR3 DNA reads as TGTGCCACCAGCAGAGTCCTAGCGGAAGAGACCCAGTACTTC.

The V call is TRBV2, the J call TRBJ2-3; D may correspond to TRBD1 or TRBD2 (5 bases each). V was cut by 6 bases and J by 5 bases, with 15 bases left in between. Germline-derived CDR1 and CDR2 are SNHLY and FYNNEI. The CDR3 loop spans 14 amino acids. In DNA, the CDR3 is TGTGCCAGCAGAACCGGGAATACAGGAGATACGCAGTATTTT. Residues: CASRTGNTGDTQYF. Supplemented by reference TRBV2 and TRBJ2-3, the full variable domain reads EPEVTQTPSHQVTQMGQEVILRCVPISNHLYFYWYRQILGQKVEFLVSFYNNEISEKSEIFDDQFSVERPDGSNFTLKIRSTKLEDSAMYFCASRTGNTGDTQYFGPGTRLTVL.

J is TRBJ2-1 and V is TRBV12-3 or TRBV12-4, with 13 bases matching TRBD2. V trimming: 4 bases; J trimming: 8 bases; junction bases outside the gene matches: 5. The CDR3 loop spans 15 amino acids. DNA of the CDR3: TGTGCCAGCAGTTCGGGACTAGCGGGACTCCATGAGCAGTTCTTC. This encodes CASSSGLAGLHEQFF.

The chain uses TRBV23-1 and TRBJ1-1; a weak D match, TRBD1 (6 bases). TRBV23-1 has ORF status, its function being uncertain. Trimming took off 6 bases at V and 8 bases at J, with 13 bases between the two ends. The CDR3 runs 12 residues. The CDR3 here is CASSILDSEAFF. In DNA form, the CDR3 reads TGCGCCAGCAGCATATTGGACAGCGAAGCTTTCTTT.

This CDR3 is CSARDLEGGGNQPQHF. The CDR3, as DNA: TGCAGTGCTAGAGATCTCGAGGGCGGAGGCAATCAGCCCCAGCATTTT. This chain connects TRBV20-1 to TRBJ1-5; D not certain. CDR3 length: 16 amino acids. Per germline, CDR1 DFQATT and CDR2 SNEGSKA (reference sequence). Trimming removed 0 bases at V and 2 bases at J, with 14 bases between.

The chain couples TRBV20-1 to TRBJ2-7; no firm D call. Looked up from germline, CDR1 is DFQATT and CDR2 is SNEGSKA (reference sequence). This CDR3 contains 13 residues. The V end lost 4 bases, the J end lost 2 bases, and 12 bases lay between the germline ends. This CDR3 reads CSAIQTPTYEQYF. CDR3 nucleotide sequence: TGCAGTGCTATCCAGACTCCCACCTACGAGCAGTACTTC.

The rearrangement joins TRBV20-1 to TRBJ1-2; weak D call: TRBD1 (5 bases). The germline CDR1 and CDR2 sequences are DFQATT and SNEGSKA (reference sequence). Trimming shortened V by 2 bases and J by 6 bases, and 7 bases separated the two germline ends. The CDR3 spans 11 residues. The CDR3 nucleotides are TGCAGTGCTAGACGAGGGGATGGCTACACCTTC. Its protein is CSARRGDGYTF.

The chain couples TRBV20-1 to TRBJ2-5, with D possibly matching TRBD2 (6 bases). V was clipped by 6 bases and J by 2 bases, with 13 bases between them. The CDR3 runs 13 residues. Looked up from germline, CDR1 is DFQATT and CDR2 is SNEGSKA (reference sequence). DNA for the CDR3: TGCAGTGCCCGGTTGGGGGGTCAAGAGACCCAGTACTTC. As protein: CSARLGGQETQYF.

The chain couples TRBV20-1 to TRBJ1-5, with D uncertain. The CDR3 totals 12 residues. CDR1 is DFQATT and CDR2 is SNEGSKA in the germline V gene (reference sequence). Trimming cost V 3 bases and J 4 bases, with 7 bases left between them. CDR3 nucleotide sequence: TGCAGTGCTAGTCCCCCAAATCAGCCCCAGCATTTT. Its protein is CSASPPNQPQHF.

The chain carries TRBV12-5 and TRBJ2-7, with TRBD2 as a possible D gene (6 bases). The CDR3 covers 14 residues. Trimming cost V 3 bases and J 0 bases, with 9 bases left between them. The germline CDR1 and CDR2 sequences are LGHNT and FRNRAP. The CDR3 loop reads CASGLWRGSYEQYF. The CDR3 DNA sequence: TGTGCTAGTGGTTTATGGCGGGGCTCCTACGAGCAGTACTTC.

The table lists this clonotype with a count of one. J is TRBJ1-1 and V is TRBV30; possibly TRBD1 for D (5 bases). Per the germline V gene, CDR1 is GTSNPN and CDR2 is SVGIG (reference sequence). V was clipped by 4 bases and J by 5 bases, with 14 bases between them. The CDR3 spans 13 residues. This chain's CDR3 is CAWTGTGGTEAFF. DNA for the CDR3: TGTGCCTGGACCGGGACCGGAGGTACTGAAGCTTTCTTT.

The rearrangement uses TRBV2 and TRBJ2-2; possible D gene TRBD2, 5 bases. Germline V lookup: CDR1 SNHLY, CDR2 FYNNEI. V was clipped by 7 bases and J by 6 bases, with 9 bases between them. The length of the CDR3 is 12 residues. CDR3: CASTFSAGELFF. CDR3 DNA sequence: TGTGCCAGCACTTTTAGCGCCGGGGAGCTGTTTTTT.

The V gene is TRBV3-1, the J gene TRBJ2-7; perhaps TRBD1 as D (6 bases). The V gene lost 1 base and the J gene lost 0 bases, with 10 bases spanning the gap. The CDR3 is made up of 15 amino acids. Germline V gene lookup returns CDR1 LGHDT and CDR2 YNNKEL (reference sequence). CDR3 sequence reads: CASSQAQGYSYEQYF. In DNA, the CDR3 is TGTGCCAGCAGCCAAGCACAGGGATACTCCTACGAGCAGTACTTC.

This chain connects TRBV27 to TRBJ2-7, with no clear D. CDR1 and CDR2 from the germline V gene are MNHEY and SMNVEV (reference sequence). V lost 5 bases and J 4 bases, leaving 12 bases between the germline ends. The CDR3 totals 13 residues. The CDR3 spells CASSTMAAYEQYF. The CDR3 DNA follows: TGTGCCAGCAGTACTATGGCCGCGTACGAGCAGTACTTC.

The J gene is TRBJ2-1, the V gene TRBV5-1, with D tentatively TRBD2 (6 bases). V dropped 4 bases and J dropped 3 bases, with 11 bases sitting between them. The CDR3 length is 14 residues. CDR1 and CDR2 (germline): SGHRS, YFSETQ. CDR3 sequence reads: CASSAGTGYNEQFF. CDR3 DNA sequence: TGCGCCAGCAGCGCGGGGACCGGCTACAATGAGCAGTTCTTC.

The J gene is TRBJ2-1, the V gene TRBV10-3, with 9 bases that match TRBD2. CDR3 length: 14 amino acids. CDR1 and CDR2 from the germline V gene are ENHRY and SYGVKD. The V segment lost 10 bases and the J segment 5 bases; nucleotides outside the gene matches: 9. The CDR3 is CATLLTSGNNEQFF. CDR3 nucleotide sequence: TGTGCCACCCTCTTGACTAGCGGCAACAATGAGCAGTTCTTC.

The V gene is TRBV12-3 or TRBV12-4, the J gene TRBJ2-7; a weak D match, TRBD2 (6 bases). Trimming removed 6 bases at V and 4 bases at J, with 19 bases between. The CDR3 has 15 residues. The CDR3 loop is CASSTTAGTLYEQYF. CDR3 nucleotides: TGTGCCAGCAGCACCACCGCCGGGACTCTATACGAGCAGTACTTC.

The V call is TRBV9, the J call TRBJ1-3; D gene unclear. The CDR3 covers 16 residues. Germline CDR1 reads SGDLS; CDR2 reads YYNGEE. V gave up 2 bases and J gave up 0 bases, with 12 bases separating them. The CDR3 protein is CASSVDPDPSGNTIYF. CDR3 coding DNA: TGTGCCAGCAGCGTTGATCCGGACCCCTCTGGAAACACCATATATTTT.

The V gene is TRBV20-1, the J gene TRBJ1-2, with a possible D match to TRBD1 (6 bases). The CDR3 consists of 13 residues. Germline CDR1 DFQATT, CDR2 SNEGSKA (reference sequence). V was clipped by 4 bases and J by 8 bases, with 17 bases between them. For the CDR3, the DNA is TGCAGTGCTAAAATATCAGGGGTCGGAGGCTACACCTTC. Amino acids: CSAKISGVGGYTF.

This chain links TRBV7-2 with TRBJ2-7, with unresolved D. From germline, CDR1 is SGHTA and CDR2 FQGNSA. V gave up 4 bases and J gave up 2 bases, with 6 bases separating them. The CDR3 runs 12 residues. CDR3 amino acids: CASSSLPYEQYF. The DNA of the CDR3 is TGTGCCAGCAGCTCTCTTCCCTACGAGCAGTACTTC.

The V gene is TRBV29-1, the J gene TRBJ1-1; D is unclear. This CDR3 is built from 15 residues. V was cut by 0 bases and J by 0 bases, with 11 bases left in between. The germline V gene encodes CDR1 SQVTM and CDR2 ANQGSEA. The DNA for the CDR3 is TGCAGCGTTGAAGACAGTCTATATCTGAACACTGAAGCTTTCTTT. Its translation: CSVEDSLYLNTEAFF.

This chain links TRBV6-5 with TRBJ2-5; TRBD2 is a possible D gene (5 bases). Deletions cut 4 bases from V and 5 bases from J, with 14 bases between. Germline lookup yields CDR1 MNHEY and CDR2 SVGAGI. This CDR3 has 14 amino acids. As DNA, the CDR3 is TGTGCCAGCAGTTCCCTCCGGGGAACGGAGACCCAGTACTTC. As protein: CASSSLRGTETQYF.

This clonotype was observed once. V is TRBV9 and J is TRBJ2-7; D might be TRBD2 (6 bases). The germline CDR1 and CDR2 sequences are SGDLS and YYNGEE. This CDR3 contains 13 residues. The V and J ends lost 6 bases and 7 bases respectively, with 17 bases between them. CDR3 DNA sequence: TGTGCCAGCACCGGGACTGCGACGGGGGAGCAGTACTTC. It encodes CASTGTATGEQYF.

This clonotype was seen only once. V and J are TRBV2 and TRBJ2-2; D not certain. CDR1 is SNHLY and CDR2 is FYNNEI in the germline V gene. The CDR3 spans 14 residues. V was pared by 5 bases and J by 5 bases, with 12 bases between. As DNA, the CDR3 is TGTGCCAGCAGTCTCTCACGGCAGACCGGGGAGCTGTTTTTT. This gives the protein CASSLSRQTGELFF.